These T cell receptor beta chains were read from a single sample in a study of shared clonotypes between healthy human individuals. TCRdb's copy holds only in-frame clones and misses some; the assay was immunoSEQ multiplex PCR. In the table there are roughly 2 million clones, about 95% of which are singletons. Specimen: naive CD8+ T cells sorted from blood. All receptors derive from a man aged 18 to 29 in good health. The CDR3 runs from the conserved cysteine through the conserved F or W. The D gene is left open where the match is weak. The size field is filled for only some rows; it gives once, few, many or a size class.

TRBD2 TRBJ2-7 TRBV2 . TGTGCCAGCATGGGAGCGGGGTCCGGCTACGAGCAGTACTTC CASMGAGSGYEQYF
TRBD1 TRBJ1-2 TRBV7-3 once TGTGCCAGCAGCTTTAGCCCTGACAGGGAGGGCTACACCTTC CASSFSPDREGYTF
. TRBJ1-5 TRBV27 . TGTGCCAGCAGTTCAGGGGTGAATAGCAATCAGCCCCAGCATTTT CASSSGVNSNQPQHF
. TRBJ2-7 TRBV19 . TGTGCCAGTAGTCCCGGGCCCAACTTCTACGAGCAGTACTTC CASSPGPNFYEQYF
. TRBJ2-6 TRBV19 . TGTGCCAGTAGTATAAGTACCGGGATCTACGTCTCTGGGGCCAACGTCCTGACTTTC CASSISTGIYVSGANVLTF
. TRBJ2-1 TRBV7-9 . TGTGCCAGCAGCCCCCACGGCGGCTACAATGAGCAGTTCTTC CASSPHGGYNEQFF
TRBD1 TRBJ1-1 TRBV4-1 . TGCGCCAGCAGGCCTCAAACGAAGACAGGGGTTAACACTGAAGCTTTCTTT CASRPQTKTGVNTEAFF
. TRBJ2-2 TRBV9 . TGTGCCAGCAGCGGACCTAGCGACCTAACCGGGGAGCTGTTTTTT CASSGPSDLTGELFF
TRBD2 TRBJ2-2 TRBV9 . TGTGCCAGCAGCGAGTCGGTAGCGGGGGGCCAAGGCGGGGAGCTGTTTTTT CASSESVAGGQGGELFF
TRBD1 TRBJ2-7 TRBV11-2 once TGTGCCAGCAGCTACGGGACAGGGCCCTTCTCCTACGAGCAGTACTTC CASSYGTGPFSYEQYF
TRBD2 TRBJ2-3 TRBV9 . TGTGCCAGCAGCGACCGGACTAGCGGGGGTGGTGGTACGCAGTATTTT CASSDRTSGGGGTQYF
TRBD1 TRBJ2-5 TRBV10-3 . TGTGCCATCAGTGACAACACCGGGACAGGGAAAGAGACCCAGTACTTC CAISDNTGTGKETQYF
. TRBJ2-1 TRBV20-1 . TGCAGTGCCAAAAAGGTCAATGAGCAGTTCTTC CSAKKVNEQFF
. TRBJ2-3 TRBV29-1 . TGCAGCGTTGAAGATCCCCATGAGACGGGACATGCGGATACGCAGTATTTT CSVEDPHETGHADTQYF
. TRBJ2-2 TRBV30 . TGTGCCTGGACCGCCGGCACCGGGGAGCTGTTTTTT CAWTAGTGELFF
TRBD1 TRBJ1-2 TRBV4-1 . TGCGCCAGCAGCCAAGGCCCCGGGACAGGGCCGGATCGCTACACCTTC CASSQGPGTGPDRYTF
. TRBJ2-1 TRBV4-1 . TGCGCCAGCAGCCAAGACGAGGAGAATGAGCAGTTCTTC CASSQDEENEQFF
. TRBJ1-1 TRBV10-2 . TGCGCCAGCAGTGAAGGCGGCCGTGAAGCTTTCTTT CASSEGGREAFF
. TRBJ1-4 TRBV5-4 . TGTGCCAGCAGCTTGGGAGTTCCTAATGAAAAACTGTTTTTT CASSLGVPNEKLFF
TRBD1 TRBJ2-7 TRBV11-2 . TGTGCCAGCAGCTTGGAAGGGACAGTGAACTACGAGCAGTACTTC CASSLEGTVNYEQYF
. TRBJ1-5 TRBV6-5 . TGTGCCAGCAGCCCCGTAGGGAGCATCAATCAGCCCCAGCATTTT CASSPVGSINQPQHF
. TRBJ2-7 TRBV28 . TGTGCCAGCAGCCCCGACAGGAGCTACGAGCAGTACTTC CASSPDRSYEQYF
. TRBJ1-2 TRBV6-5 . TGTGCCAGCAGTAGCCACACAGGAAAGACCTATGGCTACACCTTC CASSSHTGKTYGYTF
TRBD2 TRBJ2-1 TRBV9 . TGTGCCAGCAGCTTCTGGACTAGCGGGGGATACAATGAGCAGTTCTTC CASSFWTSGGYNEQFF
. TRBJ1-1 TRBV5-1 . TGCGCCAGCAGCAGGACAGACATGAACACTGAAGCTTTCTTT CASSRTDMNTEAFF
. TRBJ2-1 TRBV6-6 . TGTGCCAGCAGTTTGTCTTTGGACAATGAGCAGTTCTTC CASSLSLDNEQFF
. TRBJ1-2 TRBV11-2 . TGTGCCAGCAGTATCGCCGGGGGCGGCTATGGCTACACCTTC CASSIAGGGYGYTF
. TRBJ2-3 TRBV4-3 . TGCGCCAGCAGCCAAGATCTAGCACTAGGAAGAGATACGCAGTATTTT CASSQDLALGRDTQYF
TRBD2 TRBJ2-5 TRBV14 . TGTGCCAGCAGCCAGGGACTAGCGGCGTACCAAGAGACCCAGTACTTC CASSQGLAAYQETQYF
. TRBJ2-7 TRBV27 . TGTGCCAGCAGCCCCTGGGGGACCCCCTACGAGCAGTACTTC CASSPWGTPYEQYF
. TRBJ2-7 TRBV14 . TGTGCCAGCAGCCAAGAGGCAGGGGCCCCTCTAAGGCAGTACTTC CASSQEAGAPLRQYF
. TRBJ2-5 TRBV7-2 . TGTGCCAGCAGCTCTTTCGTCTTCGTCGGGCCTCCGGGAGAGACCCAGTACTTC CASSSFVFVGPPGETQYF
TRBD1 TRBJ1-1 TRBV11-2 once TGTGCCAGCAGCGTAGGGACAGCAATAGAAGCTTTCTTT CASSVGTAIEAFF
TRBD2 TRBJ2-5 TRBV7-9 . TGTGCCAGCAGCCAGAGGACTAGCGGACTCCAAGAGACCCAGTACTTC CASSQRTSGLQETQYF
. TRBJ1-6 TRBV6-1 once TGTGCCAGCAGTGAAGCGCAGGGACCCAATTCACCCCTCCACTTT CASSEAQGPNSPLHF
TRBD2 TRBJ2-1 TRBV4-1 . TGCGCCAGCAGCATTCAGACTAGCGCATACAATGAGCAGTTCTTC CASSIQTSAYNEQFF
. TRBJ1-2 TRBV2 . TGTGCCAGCAGTGAAGCTGGGCCCATAAGCTACACCTTC CASSEAGPISYTF
. TRBJ1-1 TRBV9 . TGTGCCAGCAGCGTAGAGGGGGATGTAACTGAAGCTTTCTTT CASSVEGDVTEAFF
. TRBJ2-7 TRBV5-4 . TGTGCCAGCAGCTTTTTGGGGGACGGCTACGAGCAGTACTTC CASSFLGDGYEQYF
. TRBJ2-7 TRBV27 . TGTGCCAGCAGTCCAGAAATCACAGGGTTACTCTACGAGCAGTACTTC CASSPEITGLLYEQYF
. TRBJ2-2 TRBV14 . TGTGCCAGCAGCCATACGGGAGTAATCACCGGGGAGCTGTTTTTT CASSHTGVITGELFF
TRBD2 TRBJ2-3 TRBV27 once TGTGCCAGCAGTCGGTTATGGTCGGGGGGTCCAGATACGCAGTATTTT CASSRLWSGGPDTQYF
. TRBJ2-1 TRBV7-9 . TGTGCCAGCAGTGATAGTAGGGGCTACAATGAGCAGTTCTTC CASSDSRGYNEQFF
. TRBJ2-2 TRBV2 . TGTGCCATACCAGGGTCGAACACCGGGGAGCTGTTTTTT CAIPGSNTGELFF